This T cell receptor beta chain was sequenced in a study of neurological immune-mediated disorders. Study-wide results and limits: Expanded clones shared no identical CDR3 amino acid sequences across subjects, which suggested private TCR-beta repertoires in all groups.

Many counts were recorded for this clonotype. Its cognate antigen is unknown. The germline gives CDR1 SGHRS, CDR2 YFSETQ. The CDR3 covers 14 residues. The trim removed 5 bases at V and 2 bases at J, leaving 4 bases unmatched. The time point here: longitudinal time-point 1 (baseline). A 10-nucleotide random UMI tagged transcripts in template-switch 5'RACE cDNA synthesis. TCRdb redid the calling of the 5' RACE reads with MiXCR, one entry per CDR3 protein. The sample carries around 71,000 distinct CDR3 sequences, around 13% recorded once. The receptor was derived from a female donor with HTLV-1-associated myelopathy (HAM/TSP). V and J are TRBV5-1 and TRBJ2-7; 10 bases align to TRBD1. The sample comprised PBMCs. CDR3 nucleotides: TGCGCCAGCAGTTCCGGGACAGGGGCCTACGAGCAGTACTTC. Translating it yields CASSSGTGAYEQYF.